The 9 T cell receptor beta chains in this list originate from one sample, sequenced in a study of blood T cell repertoires in COVID-19. The repertoire was sequenced with immunoSEQ multiplex PCR; TCRdb's copy has only in-frame clones and lacks some. The sample lists 270,000 or so clones; roughly 89% were seen once. Specimen: peripheral blood. These receptors were collected from a woman aged 25 to 39 with COVID-19, enrolled during active disease.

In its sample, this clone was seen a few times. The chain couples TRBV7-9 to TRBJ1-2; 12 bases map to TRBD1. Germline values: CDR1 SEHNR, CDR2 FQNEAQ (reference sequence). This CDR3 is 19 amino acids long. The junction had 14 bases not matched to a gene; V was cut back by 5 bases and J by 1 base. The DNA of the CDR3 is TGTGCCAGCAGCCGGGCCGTGGGACAGGGGGCGATAAGTAACTATGGCTACACCTTC. This encodes CASSRAVGQGAISNYGYTF.

The chain joins TRBV7-9 to TRBJ1-5; D call uncertain. The V end was cut by 4 bases, the J end by 3 bases, with 16 bases between. CDR1 and CDR2 (germline): SEHNR, FQNEAQ (reference sequence). This CDR3 region has 16 residues. DNA for the CDR3: TGTGCCAGCAGCTCTCACGAGGGCGCGATCAATCAGCCCCAGCATTTT. Translated: CASSSHEGAINQPQHF.

The genes are TRBV27 and TRBJ1-1; TRBD1 might be the D (6 bases). The CDR3 totals 16 residues. Trimming stripped 7 bases from V and 0 bases from J, with 18 bases between. Germline V gene data show CDR1 as MNHEY and CDR2 as SMNVEV (reference sequence). The CDR3 protein is CASNPSYRDMNTEAFF. CDR3 nucleotides: TGTGCCAGCAATCCTTCTTACAGGGACATGAACACTGAAGCTTTCTTT.

The chain couples TRBV7-6 to TRBJ1-3; 8 bases map to TRBD1. V lost 1 base to trimming and J lost 3 bases; unmatched junction nucleotides: 8. This CDR3 comprises 17 residues. Germline-derived CDR1 and CDR2 are SGHVS and FNYEAQ. Here the CDR3 reads CASSLGPGGDIGNTIYF. As DNA, the CDR3 is TGTGCCAGCAGCTTAGGCCCAGGGGGCGATATTGGAAACACCATATATTTT.

J is TRBJ2-2 and V is TRBV4-2; 13 nucleotides line up with TRBD2. V lost 1 base and J lost 7; bases outside the gene matches: 12. CDR1 and CDR2 from the germline V gene are LGHNA and YNFKEQ. CDR3 length: 19 residues. CDR3 bases: TGTGCCAGCAGCCAAGGGTATCGACTAGCGGGGGGTGGGAACGGGGAGCTGTTTTTT. Residues: CASSQGYRLAGGGNGELFF.

This chain uses TRBV19 with TRBJ1-1; D not certain. The CDR3 totals 14 residues. In germline, CDR1 is LNHDA, CDR2 SQIVND (reference sequence). Trimming cost V 6 bases and J 4 bases, with 15 bases left between them. The CDR3 bases are TGTGCCAGTAGGGACCCTAGGGAGGTCACTGAAGCTTTCTTT. Its translation: CASRDPREVTEAFF.

This chain joins TRBV12-3 or TRBV12-4 and TRBJ1-2; D is uncertain. V was cut by 5 bases and J by 5 bases, with 9 bases left in between. This CDR3 comprises 12 residues. CDR3 nucleotide sequence: TGTGCCAGCAGTAAGGAGGGATATGGCTACACCTTC. It encodes CASSKEGYGYTF.

The chain links TRBV19 to TRBJ1-3; possible D gene TRBD1, 5 bases. V dropped 3 bases and J dropped 2 bases, with 14 bases sitting between them. This CDR3 has 16 residues. Germline V lookup: CDR1 LNHDA, CDR2 SQIVND (reference sequence). CDR3 residues: CASSIRSGVPGNTIYF. The CDR3 bases are TGTGCCAGTAGTATCCGTTCGGGGGTCCCTGGAAACACCATATATTTT. Full variable domain (missing parts from reference TRBV19 and TRBJ1-3): DGGITQSPKYLFRKEGQNVTLSCEQNLNHDAMYWYRQDPGQGLRLIYYSQIVNDFQKGDIAEGYSVSREKKESFPLTVTSAQKNPTAFYLCASSIRSGVPGNTIYFGEGSWLTVV.

The gene calls are TRBV19 and TRBJ1-1; D possibly corresponds to TRBD1 (6 bases). Germline V CDR1 and CDR2: LNHDA, SQIVND (reference sequence). V was cut by 5 bases and J by 5 bases, with 21 bases left in between. This CDR3 spans 16 amino acids. CDR3 nucleotides: TGTGCCAGTAGTGGTCGATATCAGGGAGGGGGAACTGAAGCTTTCTTT. Encoded protein: CASSGRYQGGGTEAFF.